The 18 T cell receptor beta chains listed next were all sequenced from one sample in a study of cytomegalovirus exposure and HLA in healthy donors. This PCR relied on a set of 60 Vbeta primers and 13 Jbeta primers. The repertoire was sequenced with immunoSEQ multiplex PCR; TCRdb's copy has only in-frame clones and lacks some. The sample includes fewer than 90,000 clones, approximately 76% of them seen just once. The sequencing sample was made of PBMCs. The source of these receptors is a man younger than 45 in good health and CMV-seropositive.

The DNA of the CDR3 is TGTGCCAGTAGTGTCGGATTAGCCTCCTATAATTCACCCCTCCACTTT. Residues: CASSVGLASYNSPLHF. J is TRBJ1-6 and V is TRBV19, with unresolved D. Germline assignment: CDR1 LNHDA and CDR2 SQIVND (reference sequence). The CDR3 runs 16 residues. V gave up 5 bases and J gave up 0 bases, with 11 bases separating them.

DNA for the CDR3: TGCGCCAGCAGGGCCAACGACAGGGCAACCGGGGAGCTGTTTTTT. It yields the protein CASRANDRATGELFF. The rearrangement joins TRBV4-1 to TRBJ2-2; 7 positions match TRBD1. Germline-derived CDR1 and CDR2 are MGHRA and YSYEKL. This CDR3 is built from 15 residues. V lost 6 bases, J lost 5 bases, and 9 bases stayed unmatched.

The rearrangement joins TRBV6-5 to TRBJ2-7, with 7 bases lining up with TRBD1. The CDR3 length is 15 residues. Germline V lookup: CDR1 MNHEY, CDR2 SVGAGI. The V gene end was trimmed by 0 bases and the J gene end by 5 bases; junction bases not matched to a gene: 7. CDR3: CASSYSRGGSDEQYF. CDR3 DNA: TGTGCCAGCAGTTACTCTCGAGGGGGCTCTGACGAGCAGTACTTC.

The CDR3 DNA reads TGTGCCAGCAGCGTAGGTCCTAGCGGGGGGGCCTATGAGCAGTTCTTC. It yields the protein CASSVGPSGGAYEQFF. V usage is TRBV9 and J usage is TRBJ2-1; 12 positions match TRBD2. The trim removed 0 bases at V and 8 bases at J, leaving 6 bases unmatched. The CDR3 consists of 16 residues. The germline gives CDR1 SGDLS, CDR2 YYNGEE.

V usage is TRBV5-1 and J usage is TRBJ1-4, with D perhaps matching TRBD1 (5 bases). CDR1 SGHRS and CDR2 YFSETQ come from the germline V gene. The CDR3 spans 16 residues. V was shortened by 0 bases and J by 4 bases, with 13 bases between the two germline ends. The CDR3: CASSLDQGTNNEKLFF. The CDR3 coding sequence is TGCGCCAGCAGCTTGGATCAGGGCACGAATAATGAAAAACTGTTTTTT.

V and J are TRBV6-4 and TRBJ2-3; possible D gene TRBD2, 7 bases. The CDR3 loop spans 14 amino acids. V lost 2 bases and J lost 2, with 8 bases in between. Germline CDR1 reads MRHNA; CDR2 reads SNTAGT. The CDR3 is CASSDGGATDTQYF. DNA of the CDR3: TGTGCCAGCAGTGACGGGGGGGCCACAGATACGCAGTATTTT.

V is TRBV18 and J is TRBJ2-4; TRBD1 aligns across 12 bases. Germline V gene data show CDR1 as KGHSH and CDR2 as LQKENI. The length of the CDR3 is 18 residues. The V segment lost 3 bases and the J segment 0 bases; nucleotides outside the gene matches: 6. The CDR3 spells CASSPGQGASIAKNIQYF. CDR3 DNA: TGTGCCAGCTCACCGGGACAGGGGGCCTCTATAGCCAAAAACATTCAGTACTTC.

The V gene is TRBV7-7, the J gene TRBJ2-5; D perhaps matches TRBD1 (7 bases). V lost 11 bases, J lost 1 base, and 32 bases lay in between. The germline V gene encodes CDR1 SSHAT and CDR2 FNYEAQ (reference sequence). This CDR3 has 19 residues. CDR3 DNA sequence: TGTGCCGGGTCCGGGACAGCCCAAAGGAGGGGCGCTGCCCAAGAGACCCAGTACTTC. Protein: CAGSGTAQRRGAAQETQYF.

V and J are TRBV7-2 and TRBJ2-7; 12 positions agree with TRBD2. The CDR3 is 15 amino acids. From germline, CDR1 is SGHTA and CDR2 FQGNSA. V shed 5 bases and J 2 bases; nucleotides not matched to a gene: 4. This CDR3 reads CASSTLAGGAYEQYF. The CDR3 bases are TGTGCCAGCAGCACACTAGCGGGGGGCGCCTACGAGCAGTACTTC.

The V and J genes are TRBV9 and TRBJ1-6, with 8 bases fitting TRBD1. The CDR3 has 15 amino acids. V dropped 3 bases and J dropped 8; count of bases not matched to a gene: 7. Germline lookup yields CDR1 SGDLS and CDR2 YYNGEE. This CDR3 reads CASSEGDRQYSPLHF. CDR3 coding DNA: TGTGCCAGCAGCGAGGGGGACAGGCAATATTCACCCCTCCACTTT.

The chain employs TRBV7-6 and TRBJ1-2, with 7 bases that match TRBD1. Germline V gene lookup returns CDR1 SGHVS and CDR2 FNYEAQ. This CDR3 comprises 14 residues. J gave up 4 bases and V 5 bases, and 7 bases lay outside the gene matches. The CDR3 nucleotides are TGTGCCAGCAGCAGTTACAGGGGTAGCTATGGCTACACCTTC. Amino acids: CASSSYRGSYGYTF.

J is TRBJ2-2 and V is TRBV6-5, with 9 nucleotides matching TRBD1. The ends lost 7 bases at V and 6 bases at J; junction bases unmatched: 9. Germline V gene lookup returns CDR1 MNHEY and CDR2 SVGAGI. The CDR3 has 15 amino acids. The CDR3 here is CASKYTGTGSGELFF. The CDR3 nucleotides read TGTGCCAGCAAATACACCGGGACAGGGTCCGGGGAGCTGTTTTTT.

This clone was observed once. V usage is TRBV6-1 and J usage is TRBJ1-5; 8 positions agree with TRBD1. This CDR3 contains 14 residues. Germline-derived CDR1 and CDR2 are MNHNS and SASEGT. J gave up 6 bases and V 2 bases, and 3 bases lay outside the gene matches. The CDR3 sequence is CASSELTGAQPQHF. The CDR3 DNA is TGTGCCAGCAGTGAATTGACAGGGGCTCAGCCCCAGCATTTT.

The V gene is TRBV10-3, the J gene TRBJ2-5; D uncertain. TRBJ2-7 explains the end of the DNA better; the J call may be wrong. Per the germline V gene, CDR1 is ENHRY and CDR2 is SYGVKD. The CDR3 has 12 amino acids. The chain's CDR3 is CAISEDIFEQYF. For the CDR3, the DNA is TGTGCCATCAGTGAGGACATATTCGAGCAGTACTTC.

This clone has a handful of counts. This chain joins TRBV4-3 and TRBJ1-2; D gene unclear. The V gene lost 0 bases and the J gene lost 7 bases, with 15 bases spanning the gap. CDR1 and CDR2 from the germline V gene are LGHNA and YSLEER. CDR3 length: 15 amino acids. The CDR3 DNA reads TGCGCCAGCAGCCAAGATGTCGGGTTGGGAGCTGGCTACACCTTC. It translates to CASSQDVGLGAGYTF.

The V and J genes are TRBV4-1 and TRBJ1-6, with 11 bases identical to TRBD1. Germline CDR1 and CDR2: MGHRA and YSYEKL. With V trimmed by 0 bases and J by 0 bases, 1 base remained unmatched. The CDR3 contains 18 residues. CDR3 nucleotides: TGCGCCAGCAGCCAAGAGGGGACAGGGGGCTCCTATAATTCACCCCTCCACTTT. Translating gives CASSQEGTGGSYNSPLHF.

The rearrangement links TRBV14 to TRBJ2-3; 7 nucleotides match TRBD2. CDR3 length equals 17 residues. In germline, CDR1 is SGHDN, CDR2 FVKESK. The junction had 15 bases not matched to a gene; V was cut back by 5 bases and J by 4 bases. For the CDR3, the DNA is TGTGCCAGCAGCAACTTCCAGCCAGCGGGGAAAGCAGATACGCAGTATTTT. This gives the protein CASSNFQPAGKADTQYF.

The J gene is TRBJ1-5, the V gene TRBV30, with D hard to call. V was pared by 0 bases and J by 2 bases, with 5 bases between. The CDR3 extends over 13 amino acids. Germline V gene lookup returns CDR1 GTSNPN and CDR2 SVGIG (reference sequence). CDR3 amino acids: CAWSVYGNQPQHF. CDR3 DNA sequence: TGTGCCTGGAGTGTCTATGGCAATCAGCCCCAGCATTTT. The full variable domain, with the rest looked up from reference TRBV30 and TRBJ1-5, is SQTIHQWPATLVQPVGSPLSLECTVEGTSNPNLYWYRQAAGRGLQLLFYSVGIGQISSEVPQNLSASRPQDRQFILSSKKLLLSDSGFYLCAWSVYGNQPQHFGDGTRLSIL.